The subject of this entry is one T cell receptor beta chain. Trimming removed 5 bases from V and 0 bases from J, with 11 bases in between. CDR1 SGHVS and CDR2 FQNEAQ come from the germline V gene. The CDR3 consists of 14 residues. The data are from a study of T cell responses to AZD1222 COVID-19 vaccine. Using immunoSEQ multiplex PCR, the repertoire was profiled, and TCRdb retains in-frame clones only, with some absent. Of 130,000 to 150,000 clones listed, more than 75% are singletons. Sequencing was performed on peripheral blood, taken on day 0 of MenACWY control vaccination. The chain is built from TRBV7-8 and TRBJ2-7; tentatively, D is TRBD1 or TRBD2 (5 bases each). The TCR comes from an adult in good health. CDR3 residues: CASSPSGSSYEQYV. The CDR3 bases are TGTGCCAGCAGCCCCTCAGGGAGCTCCTACGAGCAGTACGTC.